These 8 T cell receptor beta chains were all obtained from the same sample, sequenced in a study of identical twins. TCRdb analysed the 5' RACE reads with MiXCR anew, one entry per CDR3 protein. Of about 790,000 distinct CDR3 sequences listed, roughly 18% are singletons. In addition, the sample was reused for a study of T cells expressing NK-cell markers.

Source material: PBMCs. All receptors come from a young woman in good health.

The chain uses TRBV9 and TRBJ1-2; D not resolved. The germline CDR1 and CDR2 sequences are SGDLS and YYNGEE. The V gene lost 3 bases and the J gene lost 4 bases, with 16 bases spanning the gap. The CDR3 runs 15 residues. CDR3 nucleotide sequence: TGTGCCAGCAGCGGCCCCCGAGTCCGACTCTATGGCTACACCTTC. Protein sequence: CASSGPRVRLYGYTF.

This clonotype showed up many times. The CDR3 DNA reads as TGCGCCAGCACCGGGACTAGCGGGACGGGGTACAATGAGCAGTTCTTC. It yields the protein CASTGTSGTGYNEQFF. This sequence joins TRBV5-1 and TRBJ2-1; 13 bases line up with TRBD2. CDR1 and CDR2 from the germline V gene are SGHRS and YFSETQ. CDR3 length: 16 amino acids. Trimming removed 6 bases from V and 4 bases from J; junction bases left unmatched: 7.

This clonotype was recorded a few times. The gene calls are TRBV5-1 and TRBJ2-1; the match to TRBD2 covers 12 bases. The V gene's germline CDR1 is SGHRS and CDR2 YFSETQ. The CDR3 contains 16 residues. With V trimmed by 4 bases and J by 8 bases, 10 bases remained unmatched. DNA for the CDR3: TGCGCCAGCAGCCAGGCTAGCGGGGGGGCATACCATGAGCAGTTCTTC. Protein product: CASSQASGGAYHEQFF.

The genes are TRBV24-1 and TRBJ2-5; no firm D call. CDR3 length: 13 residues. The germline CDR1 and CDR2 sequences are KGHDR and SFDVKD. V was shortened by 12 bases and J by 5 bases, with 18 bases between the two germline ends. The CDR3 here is CASLAAFEETQYF. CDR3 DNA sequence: TGTGCCTCCCTCGCCGCTTTTGAGGAGACCCAGTACTTC.

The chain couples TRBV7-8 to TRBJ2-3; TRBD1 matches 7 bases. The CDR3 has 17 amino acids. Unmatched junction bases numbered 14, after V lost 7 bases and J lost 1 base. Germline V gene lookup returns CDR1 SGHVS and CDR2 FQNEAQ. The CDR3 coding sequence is TGTGCCAGCACCAACTACCCCCAAGGACAGGGCACAGATACGCAGTATTTT. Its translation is CASTNYPQGQGTDTQYF.

CDR3 in DNA: TGTGCCAGCAGTTTAAGCAGGGGGATCACAGATACGCAGTATTTT. It codes for CASSLSRGITDTQYF. The rearrangement links TRBV12-3 or TRBV12-4 to TRBJ2-3; 7 positions match TRBD1. The CDR3 extends over 15 amino acids. Unmatched junction bases numbered 4, after V lost 2 bases and J lost 2 bases.

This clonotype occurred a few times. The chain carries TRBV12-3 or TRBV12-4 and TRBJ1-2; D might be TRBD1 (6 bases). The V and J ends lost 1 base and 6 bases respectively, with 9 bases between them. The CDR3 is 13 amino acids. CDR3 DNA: TGTGCCAGCAGTTTAGTTGGGGGCGATGGCTACACCTTC. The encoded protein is CASSLVGGDGYTF.

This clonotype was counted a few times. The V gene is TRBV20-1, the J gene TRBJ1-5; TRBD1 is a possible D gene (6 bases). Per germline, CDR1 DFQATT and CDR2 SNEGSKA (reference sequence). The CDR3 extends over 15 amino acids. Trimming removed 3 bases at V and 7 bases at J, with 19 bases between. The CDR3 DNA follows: TGCAGTGCTAGGGACGGGCACAGGGTTGGACAGCCCCAGCATTTT. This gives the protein CSARDGHRVGQPQHF.